The clone carrying this T cell receptor (beta chain) was detected only a few times. The sample is drawn from a study of T cells after yellow fever vaccination. TCRdb independently ran MiXCR on the 5' RACE reads; one entry per CDR3 protein. Of tens of thousands of distinct CDR3 sequences listed, approximately 6.6% are singletons. The germline V gene has CDR1 SGHAT and CDR2 FQNNGV. The CDR3 length is 15 residues. V lost 0 bases to trimming and J lost 3 bases, with 10 bases between them. This specimen was CD8+ T cells not binding an NS4B(214-222) dextramer, sorted from PBMCs, taken more than 35 days after the first yellow fever vaccination. This receptor was taken from a man aged 18 to 29 who received the YFV17D yellow fever vaccine. The J gene is TRBJ2-3, the V gene TRBV11-2; D ambiguous. The CDR3 DNA sequence: TGTGCCAGCAGCTTAGAGTTTCTAGGTACAGATACGCAGTATTTT. Translated: CASSLEFLGTDTQYF.